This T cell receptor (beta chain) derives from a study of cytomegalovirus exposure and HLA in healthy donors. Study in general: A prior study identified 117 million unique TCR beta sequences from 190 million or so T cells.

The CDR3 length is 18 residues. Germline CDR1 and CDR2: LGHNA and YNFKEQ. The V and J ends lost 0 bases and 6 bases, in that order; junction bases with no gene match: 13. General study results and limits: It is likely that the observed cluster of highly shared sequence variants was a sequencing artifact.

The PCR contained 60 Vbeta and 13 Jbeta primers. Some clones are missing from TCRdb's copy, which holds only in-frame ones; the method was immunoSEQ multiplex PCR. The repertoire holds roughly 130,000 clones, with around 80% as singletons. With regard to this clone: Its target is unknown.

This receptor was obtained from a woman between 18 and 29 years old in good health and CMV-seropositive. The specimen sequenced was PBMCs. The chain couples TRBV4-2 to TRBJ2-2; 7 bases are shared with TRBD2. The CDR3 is CASSQDLRGGGFAGELFF. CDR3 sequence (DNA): TGTGCCAGCAGCCAAGATTTGCGCGGGGGAGGATTCGCCGGGGAGCTGTTTTTT.